One sample yielded the 18 T cell receptor beta chains listed below, sequenced in a study of Graves' ophthalmopathy and Graves' hyperthyroidism. The study amplified TCR beta CDR3 regions using RNA transcripts. In the first round, RT-PCR was carried out with HTBI primers, and a multiplex PCR formed the second round. Using its own MiXCR run on the multiplex PCR reads, TCRdb lists one record per CDR3 protein. The data hold 740,000 or so distinct CDR3 sequences, with roughly 40% observed a single time. What was sequenced was peripheral blood. The receptors originated from an adult man with Graves' ophthalmopathy.

This clonotype was recorded many times. V gene TRBV10-1 combines with J gene TRBJ2-7; the match to TRBD2 covers 12 bases. CDR3 length equals 15 residues. Trimming took 2 bases from V and 6 from J; bases not matched to a gene: 5. Germline loops: CDR1 WNHNN, CDR2 SYGVQD (reference sequence). As DNA, the CDR3 is TGCGCCAGCAGTGAGGGACTAGCGGGACTCACCGAGCAGTACTTC. Its protein product is CASSEGLAGLTEQYF.

The rearrangement joins TRBV29-1 to TRBJ2-5; D might be TRBD2 (6 bases). V was shortened by 0 bases and J by 5 bases, with 10 bases between the two germline ends. Per the germline V gene, CDR1 is SQVTM and CDR2 is ANQGSEA. The CDR3 runs to 13 residues. The CDR3 region is CSVEDGRGETQYF. The DNA for the CDR3 is TGCAGCGTTGAAGACGGGAGAGGGGAGACCCAGTACTTC.

At least ten counts were recorded for this clonotype. The gene calls are TRBV10-3 and TRBJ2-7; 8 bases are shared with TRBD1. Losses at the gene ends were 10 bases for V and 1 base for J; bases not matched to a gene: 9. This CDR3 has 14 amino acids. Germline V lookup: CDR1 ENHRY, CDR2 SYGVKD. Here the CDR3 DNA reads TGTGCCACCGGACTTAGGACAGGGTCCTACGAGCAGTACTTC. This codes for CATGLRTGSYEQYF.

V gene TRBV29-1 combines with J gene TRBJ1-5; TRBD1 agrees at 7 bases. In germline, CDR1 is SQVTM, CDR2 ANQGSEA. CDR3 length: 12 amino acids. This chain's CDR3 is CSPGQEHQPQHF. The CDR3 nucleotides are TGCAGTCCCGGACAGGAACATCAGCCCCAGCATTTT. Together with reference TRBV29-1 and TRBJ1-5, the CDR3 gives the full variable domain: SAVISQKPSRDICQRGTSLTIQCQVDSQVTMMFWYRQQPGQSLTLIATANQGSEATYESGFVIDKFPISRPNLTFSTLTVSNMSPEDSSIYLCSPGQEHQPQHFGDGTRLSIL.

In this sample, this clonotype turned up many times. V usage is TRBV10-3 and J usage is TRBJ2-7, with D hard to call. The CDR3 consists of 15 residues. V lost 3 bases, J lost 2 bases, and 14 bases lay in between. Per germline, CDR1 ENHRY and CDR2 SYGVKD. CDR3 bases: TGTGCCATCAGTGACCGAGGTCGGGCAGCCTACGAGCAGTACTTC. The encoded protein is CAISDRGRAAYEQYF.

This clonotype has only a few counts. The V and J genes are TRBV7-9 and TRBJ2-5; 7 bases agree with TRBD1. Unmatched junction bases numbered 8, after V lost 6 bases and J lost 1 base. From germline, CDR1 is SEHNR and CDR2 FQNEAQ (reference sequence). The CDR3 runs 15 residues. The CDR3: CASSLPQGVQETQYF. The CDR3 DNA sequence: TGTGCCAGCAGTTTACCGCAGGGGGTCCAAGAGACCCAGTACTTC.

The chain has TRBV2 and TRBJ1-2; 12 positions agree with TRBD1. The CDR3 spans 18 residues. From germline, CDR1 is SNHLY and CDR2 FYNNEI. With 7 bases clipped from V and 2 bases from J, the junction kept 14 bases outside the gene matches. This CDR3 is CASTTQYGDRGHNYGYTF. In nucleotides, the CDR3 is TGTGCCAGCACCACCCAGTACGGGGACAGGGGGCACAACTATGGCTACACCTTC.

J is TRBJ1-1 and V is TRBV6-1, with D hard to call. CDR3 length: 13 residues. Germline-derived CDR1 and CDR2 are MNHNS and SASEGT. V lost 2 bases and J lost 10, with 14 bases in between. CDR3 loop: CASSERKAPAAFF. The CDR3 DNA sequence: TGTGCCAGCAGTGAACGTAAGGCCCCCGCAGCTTTCTTT.

This clonotype was counted a single time. A much larger clone lies one base from this, so it may be a read error. The chain is built from TRBV7-2 and TRBJ2-7, with D perhaps matching TRBD1 (5 bases). V was clipped by 4 bases and J by 2 bases, with 9 bases between them. The CDR3 spans 13 residues. Per germline, CDR1 SGHTA and CDR2 FQGNSA. This CDR3 reads CASSWRQPYEQYF. Here the CDR3 DNA reads TGTGCCAGCAGCTGGAGACAGCCCTACGAGCAGTACTTC.

Ten or more counts support this clonotype. This chain links TRBV29-1 with TRBJ1-4; tentative D call: TRBD1 (5 bases). Looked up from germline, CDR1 is SQVTM and CDR2 is ANQGSEA. The germline V and J ends were trimmed by 7 bases and 5 bases, with 17 bases remaining between them. The length of the CDR3 is 14 residues. The CDR3 protein is CSAYGAWTNEKLFF. The DNA of the CDR3 is TGCAGCGCCTACGGGGCATGGACGAATGAAAAACTGTTTTTT. Together with reference TRBV29-1 and TRBJ1-4, the CDR3 gives the full variable domain: SAVISQKPSRDICQRGTSLTIQCQVDSQVTMMFWYRQQPGQSLTLIATANQGSEATYESGFVIDKFPISRPNLTFSTLTVSNMSPEDSSIYLCSAYGAWTNEKLFFGSGTQLSVL.

This clonotype showed up just a few times. This rearrangement joins TRBV6-1 to TRBJ2-5; D may be TRBD2 (5 bases). Germline values: CDR1 MNHNS, CDR2 SASEGT. The V gene lost 3 bases and the J gene lost 4 bases, with 15 bases spanning the gap. The CDR3 has 15 amino acids. The CDR3: CASSDNVSRGETQYF. The CDR3 DNA reads TGTGCCAGCAGTGATAATGTAAGCCGGGGAGAGACCCAGTACTTC.

This clonotype was picked up many times. The CDR3 coding sequence is TGCAGTGCTAGTGGAGTCGGCAGATTCGATCAGCCCCAGCATTTT. This codes for CSASGVGRFDQPQHF. This chain links TRBV20-1 with TRBJ1-5; D gene unclear. The CDR3 length is 15 residues. Trimming stripped 3 bases from V and 5 bases from J, with 17 bases between. CDR1 is DFQATT and CDR2 is SNEGSKA in the germline V gene (reference sequence).

The rearrangement joins TRBV2 to TRBJ2-7; 11 bases align to TRBD1. The J segment lost 7 bases and the V segment lost 2 bases, leaving 7 bases of the junction unmatched. CDR1 and CDR2 (germline): SNHLY, FYNNEI. This CDR3 region has 15 residues. CDR3 coding DNA: TGTGCCAGCAGTGAACTGGGACAGGGGGGAAATGAGCAGTACTTC. Translation gives CASSELGQGGNEQYF.

This clonotype was counted ten times or more. CDR3: CASSFPGVHGYTF. The CDR3 DNA reads as TGTGCCAGCAGCTTCCCAGGGGTACATGGCTACACCTTC. The rearrangement links TRBV7-2 to TRBJ1-2; maybe TRBD1 (6 bases). Germline assignment: CDR1 SGHTA and CDR2 FQGNSA. CDR3 size: 13 residues. The V end was cut by 3 bases, the J end by 6 bases, with 11 bases between.

This clonotype came up many times. This chain links TRBV7-6 with TRBJ2-5, with 7 bases lining up with TRBD1. The CDR3 length is 15 residues. Germline V lookup: CDR1 SGHVS, CDR2 FNYEAQ. Trimming cost V 4 bases and J 3 bases; bases outside gene matches: 8. CDR3 region: CASSSYDRVEETQYF. The CDR3 nucleotides read TGTGCCAGCAGCTCCTACGACAGGGTGGAAGAGACCCAGTACTTC.

Comments on this clonotype: A read error may be the cause here, since a much bigger clone is one base away. The V gene is TRBV24-1, the J gene TRBJ1-2, with a weak D call TRBD1 (6 bases). The CDR3 totals 15 residues. Germline lookup yields CDR1 KGHDR and CDR2 SFDVKD. Here the CDR3 reads CAISDQTGKNYGYTF. The CDR3 coding sequence is TGTGCCATCAGTGATCAGACAGGAAAGAACTATGGCTACACCTTC.

Only a few counts were recorded for this clonotype. The rearrangement uses TRBV4-1 and TRBJ2-5, with TRBD1 as a possible D gene (7 bases). CDR3 size: 14 residues. Looked up from germline, CDR1 is MGHRA and CDR2 is YSYEKL. The V gene lost 11 bases and the J gene lost 2 bases, with 18 bases spanning the gap. Written as DNA, the CDR3 is TGCGCCTCGAGCAGGGGGGAAAAACAAGAGACCCAGTACTTC. It yields the protein CASSRGEKQETQYF.

This clonotype was counted between two and nine times. This CDR3 is CASSAQGGTGNTIYF. The CDR3 bases are TGTGCCAGCAGCGCACAGGGTGGGACTGGAAACACCATATATTTT. J is TRBJ1-3 and V is TRBV7-2; possibly TRBD1 for D (6 bases). V was clipped by 5 bases and J by 2 bases, with 13 bases between them. The CDR3 loop spans 15 amino acids. Germline CDR1 reads SGHTA; CDR2 reads FQGNSA.